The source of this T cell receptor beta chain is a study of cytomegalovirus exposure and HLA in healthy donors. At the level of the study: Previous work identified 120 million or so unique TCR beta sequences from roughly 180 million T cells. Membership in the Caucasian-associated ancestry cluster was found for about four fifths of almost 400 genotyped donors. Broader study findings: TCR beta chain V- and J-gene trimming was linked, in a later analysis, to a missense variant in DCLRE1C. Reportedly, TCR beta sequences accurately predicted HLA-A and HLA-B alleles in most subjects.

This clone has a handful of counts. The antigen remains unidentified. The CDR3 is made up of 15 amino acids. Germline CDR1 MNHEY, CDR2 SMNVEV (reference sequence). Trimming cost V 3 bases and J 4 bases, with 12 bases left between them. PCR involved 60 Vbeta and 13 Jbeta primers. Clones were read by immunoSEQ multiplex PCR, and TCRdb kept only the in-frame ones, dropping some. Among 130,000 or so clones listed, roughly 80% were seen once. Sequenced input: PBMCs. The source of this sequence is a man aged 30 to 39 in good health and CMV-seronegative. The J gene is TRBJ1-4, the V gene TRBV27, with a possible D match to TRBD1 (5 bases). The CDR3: CASSLLVGVNEKLFF. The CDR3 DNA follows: TGTGCCAGCAGTTTGTTGGTAGGGGTTAATGAAAAACTGTTTTTT.